This TCR beta chain was sequenced during a study of T-cell reconstitution after alpha-beta-depleted transplantation in children. Overall study findings and caveats: Several hundred rapidly expanded clones from non-depleted graft cells reportedly supplied alpha-beta T cells about two months post-transplant.

TCRbeta library construction was performed incorporating unique molecular identifiers. TCRdb ran MiXCR on the PCR reads and lists one entry per CDR3 protein. The table shows 490,000 or so distinct CDR3 sequences, with about 11% occurring only once. This CDR3 has 16 residues. Germline values: CDR1 MNHEY, CDR2 SVGAGI. The V and J ends lost 6 bases and 2 bases respectively, with 18 bases between them. At least ten counts were recorded for this clonotype. Its antigen remains unknown. The input for sequencing was PBMCs, taken before TCRalphabeta/CD19-depleted stem cell transplant. The rearrangement links TRBV6-5 to TRBJ2-3; D is unresolved. This receptor was obtained from a child aged 2-9 years with inherited bone marrow failure, due to receive a stem cell transplant. The DNA of the CDR3 is TGTGCCAGCAGCTATACCTACGACATAAACACAGATACGCAGTATTTT. Translated: CASSYTYDINTDTQYF.